This T cell receptor (beta chain) was observed in a study of graft-versus-host responses after intestinal transplantation. Study outcomes and limitations: Ileal or blood samples showed some GvH clones first, and such clones were also found in recipient marrow. Declines in HvG clones occurring early post-transplant were associated with peak circulating GvH clone levels.

Sequencing was performed with immunoSEQ multiplex PCR; in TCRdb, only in-frame clones are kept and a portion is missing. The table has fewer than 80,000 clones, approximately 90% seen once. A note on this clone: What it binds is unknown.

The sequence was collected from a human donor who was the organ donor for an intestinal transplant. This specimen consisted of unstimulated CD8+ T cells sorted from spleen or lymph node cells, obtained before transplant.

CDR3 DNA: TGCGCCAGCAGTGTTAGCGGGAGGTCGTATGAGCAGTTCTTC. Translation: CASSVSGRSYEQFF. The chain has TRBV10-2 and TRBJ2-1, with TRBD2 matching over 10 bases. Germline-derived CDR1 and CDR2 are WSHSY and SAAADI. The CDR3 consists of 14 residues. J gave up 8 bases and V 4 bases, and 5 bases lay outside the gene matches.